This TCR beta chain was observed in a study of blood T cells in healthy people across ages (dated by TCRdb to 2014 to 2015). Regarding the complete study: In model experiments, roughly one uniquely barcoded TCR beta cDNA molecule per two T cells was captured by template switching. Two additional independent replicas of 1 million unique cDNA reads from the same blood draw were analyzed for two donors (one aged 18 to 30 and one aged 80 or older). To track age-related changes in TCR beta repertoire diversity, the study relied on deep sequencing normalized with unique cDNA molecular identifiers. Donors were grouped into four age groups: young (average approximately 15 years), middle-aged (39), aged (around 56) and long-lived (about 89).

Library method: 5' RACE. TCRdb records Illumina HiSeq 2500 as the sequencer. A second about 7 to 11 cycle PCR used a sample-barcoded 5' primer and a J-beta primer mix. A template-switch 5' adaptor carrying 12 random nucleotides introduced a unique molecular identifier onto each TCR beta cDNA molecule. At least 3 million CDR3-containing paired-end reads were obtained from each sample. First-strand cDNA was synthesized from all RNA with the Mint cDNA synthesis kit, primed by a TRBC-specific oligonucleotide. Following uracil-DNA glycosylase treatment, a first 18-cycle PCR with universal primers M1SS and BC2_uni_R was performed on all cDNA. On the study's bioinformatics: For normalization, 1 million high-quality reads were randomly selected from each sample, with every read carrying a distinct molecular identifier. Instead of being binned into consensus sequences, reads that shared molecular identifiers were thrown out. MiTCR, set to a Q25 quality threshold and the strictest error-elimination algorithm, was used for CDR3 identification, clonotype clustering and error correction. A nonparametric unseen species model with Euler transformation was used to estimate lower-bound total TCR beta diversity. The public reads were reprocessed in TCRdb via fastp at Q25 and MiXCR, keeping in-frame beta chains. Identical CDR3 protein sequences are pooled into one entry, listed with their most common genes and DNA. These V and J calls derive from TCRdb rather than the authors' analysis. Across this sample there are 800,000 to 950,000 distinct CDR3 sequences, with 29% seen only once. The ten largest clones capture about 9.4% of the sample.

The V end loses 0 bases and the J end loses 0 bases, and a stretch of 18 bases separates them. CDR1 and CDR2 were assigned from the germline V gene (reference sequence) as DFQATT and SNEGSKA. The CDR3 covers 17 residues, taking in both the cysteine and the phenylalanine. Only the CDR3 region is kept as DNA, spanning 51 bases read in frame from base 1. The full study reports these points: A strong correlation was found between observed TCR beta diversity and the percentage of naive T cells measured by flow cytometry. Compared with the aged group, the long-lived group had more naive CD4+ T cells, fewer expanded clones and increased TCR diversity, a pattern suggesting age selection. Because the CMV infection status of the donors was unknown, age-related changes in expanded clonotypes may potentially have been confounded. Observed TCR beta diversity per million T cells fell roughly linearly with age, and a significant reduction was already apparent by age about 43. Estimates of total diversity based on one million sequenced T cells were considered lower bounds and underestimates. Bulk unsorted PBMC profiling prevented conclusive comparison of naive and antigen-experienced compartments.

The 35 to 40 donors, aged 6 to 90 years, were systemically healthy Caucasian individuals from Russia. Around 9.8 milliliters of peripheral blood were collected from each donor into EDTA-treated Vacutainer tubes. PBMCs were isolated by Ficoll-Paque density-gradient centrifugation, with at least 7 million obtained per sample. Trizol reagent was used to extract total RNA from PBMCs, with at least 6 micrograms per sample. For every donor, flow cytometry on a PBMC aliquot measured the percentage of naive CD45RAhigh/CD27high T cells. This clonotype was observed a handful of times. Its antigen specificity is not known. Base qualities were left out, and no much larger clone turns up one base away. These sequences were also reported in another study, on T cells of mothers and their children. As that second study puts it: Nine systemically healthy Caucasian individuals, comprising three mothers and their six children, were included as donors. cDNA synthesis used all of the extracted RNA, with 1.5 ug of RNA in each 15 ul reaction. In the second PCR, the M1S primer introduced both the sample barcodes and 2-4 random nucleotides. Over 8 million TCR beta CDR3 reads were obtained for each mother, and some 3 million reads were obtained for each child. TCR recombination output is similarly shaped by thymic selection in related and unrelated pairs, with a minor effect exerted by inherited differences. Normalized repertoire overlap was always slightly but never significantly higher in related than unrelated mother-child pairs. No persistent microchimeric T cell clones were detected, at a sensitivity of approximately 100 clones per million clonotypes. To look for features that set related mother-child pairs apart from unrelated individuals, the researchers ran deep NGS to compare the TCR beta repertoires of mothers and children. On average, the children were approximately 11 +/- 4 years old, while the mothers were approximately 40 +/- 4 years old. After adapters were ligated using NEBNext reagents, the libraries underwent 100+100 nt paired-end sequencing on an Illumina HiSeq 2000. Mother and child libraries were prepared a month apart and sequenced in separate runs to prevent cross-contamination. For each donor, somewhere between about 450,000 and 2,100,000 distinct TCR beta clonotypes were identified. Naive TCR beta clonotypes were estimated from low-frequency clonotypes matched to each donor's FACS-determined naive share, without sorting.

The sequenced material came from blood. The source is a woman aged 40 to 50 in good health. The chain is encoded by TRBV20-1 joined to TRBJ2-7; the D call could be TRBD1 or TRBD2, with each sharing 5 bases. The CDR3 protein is CSARDTLKGSDSYEQYF. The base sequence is TGCAGTGCTAGAGATACTTTGAAGGGGAGCGACTCCTACGAGCAGTACTTC.